The following is a T cell receptor beta chain sequence with its context. This clonotype was seen many times. This receptor's antigen is unknown. Base quality data are lacking; no much larger clone is found one base away. Stable Graves' hyperthyroidism was defined as the absence of progression to ophthalmopathy over 18 months of follow-up. Hyperthyroidism patients were newly diagnosed, had a disease duration of under 2 months, and were aged 18 to 65 years. The study excluded patients with uncontrolled infections, other autoimmune diseases, pregnancy or lactation. Diagnoses were based on clinical symptoms, serum thyroxine and TRAb, thyroid ultrasound and orbital computed tomography. PBMCs were separated from roughly 10 ml of fresh peripheral blood using Ficoll-Paque density gradient centrifugation. Trizol reagent was used to extract total RNA, and RNA quality was then checked on an Agilent 2100 Bioanalyzer.

CDR1 and CDR2 are read off the germline V gene (reference sequence) as DFQATT and SNEGSKA. The CDR3, cysteine through phenylalanine, is 10 amino acids long. Only the CDR3 portion is preserved as DNA: 30 bases, with reading frame beginning at the first base. V gives up 4 bases and J gives up 7 bases, and the segment between their germline ends measures 8 bases. The source of the sample is a study of T cells in Graves' hyperthyroidism and ophthalmopathy (dated by TCRdb to about 2019). A note on the overall study: Peripheral blood was sampled at the time of initial diagnosis, prior to any treatment. To identify TCR V-J signatures that set the groups apart, the researchers used a discovery cohort of 100 patients, made up of under 50 with Graves' ophthalmopathy and 57 with stable Graves' hyperthyroidism. Prospective prediction of ophthalmopathy was tested in an independent validation cohort of 18 to 20 hyperthyroidism patients and 15 to 17 patients who later progressed to ophthalmopathy. The approximately 90 discovery patients were divided at random into training and test sets in a 7:3 ratio. Thyroid tissue and blood T-cell repertoires from about six Graves' hyperthyroidism patients were also compared in the study. After sampling, hyperthyroidism patients received methimazole starting at 30 mg daily, and ophthalmopathy patients received high-dose intravenous methylprednisolone. The paper describes TCR Vbeta CDR3 sequencing of 120 to 150 peripheral blood samples, made up of approximately 40 ophthalmopathy patients, around 78 hyperthyroidism patients and 17 progressor patients.

Study-level results and caveats: Ophthalmopathy was separated from stable hyperthyroidism by a 13 V-J signature model, with 85% to 90% sensitivity and just over 81% specificity obtained in cross-validation and 80%/75% obtained in testing. In validation, the model predicted progression to ophthalmopathy a median of roughly 6.2 months before onset, with roughly 71% sensitivity and about 72% specificity. No statistical method was used to fix the sample size in advance, and group allocation was not hidden from the investigators. Blood samples also contained most of the expanded thyroid clonotypes (frequency above 0.001), which suggests that blood repertoires may reflect thyroid immune responses.

TCR beta CDR3 regions were amplified from RNA transcripts. The TCR CDR3 was subjected to a first round of RT-PCR using the HTBI primer set and the Qiagen OneStep RT-PCR kit. The libraries were constructed in a second round of multiplex PCR and then size-selected and purified. Paired-end sequencing of the libraries was performed with 100 bp reads on an Illumina HiSeq2000. The study's own analysis went as follows. SOAPnuke was used to process the raw data, removing reads that contained adapters or uncalled bases, had a mean Phred below 15, or lacked an exact match to the constant primer or identifier. High-quality paired reads were merged with COPE v1.2.5, and unique nucleotide sequences were defined as clonotypes. MiTCR v1.1 was used to align clonotypes to the IMGT TRBV, TRBD and TRBJ reference segments. Only V-J combinations with frequency above 0.0001, covering approximately 99% of repertoires, were analysed. A TCS score was defined as the ratio of F50 (clonal expansion) to E x V (chaos), with BLOSUM62-based TCRdist applied between CDR3 peptides within each V-J. Welch's t-statistics and random forest reduced several hundred V-J features to about 12, which were used in a naive Bayes classifier (R e1071). TCRdb reanalyzed the raw reads on its own, using fastp at Q25 for trimming and MiXCR for clone calling, and kept in-frame beta chains. Each entry merges the rows of one CDR3 protein and shows their most common DNA and genes. These V and J calls originate from TCRdb's pipeline instead of the authors' own analysis. In this sample the table shows more than 600,000 distinct CDR3 sequences, roughly 15% of which occur a single time. The biggest ten clones account for under 10% of the sample.

This clonotype originated in a man younger than 35 with Graves' hyperthyroidism. What was sequenced was blood. The rearranged segments are TRBV20-1 and TRBJ2-7; 6 matching bases give a weak D call of TRBD1. The DNA sequence is given as TGCAGTGCTAATAGGGGGGAGCAGTACTTC. The translation is CSANRGEQYF.